These T cell receptor beta chains were read from a single sample in a study of lymphopenia after photon versus proton radiotherapy. The table came from immunoSEQ multiplex PCR; TCRdb's copy has only in-frame clones and leaves some out. The sample shows 20,000 to 30,000 clones, nearly 85% of them seen only once. The material was peripheral blood, obtained from a patient treated with proton-based radiotherapy. The receptors stem from a woman aged 70-85 years with pancreatic cancer. The CDR3 runs from the conserved cysteine through the conserved F or W. The D gene is left open where the match is weak. Some rows have no size entry. The others give once, few or many, or a class for an expanded clone.

J	D	size	V	CDR3	DNA
TRBJ2-1	TRBD2	NA	TRBV4-3	CASSQDGTSGNEQFF	TGCGCCAGCAGCCAAGATGGGACTAGCGGCAATGAGCAGTTCTTC
TRBJ1-4	NA	NA	TRBV19	CASTTGTSNEKLFF	TGTGCCAGTACCACCGGGACGTCTAATGAAAAACTGTTTTTT
TRBJ1-6	NA	once	TRBV5-6	CASSLVGRSYNSPLHF	TGTGCCAGCAGCTTGGTGGGCCGCTCCTATAATTCACCCCTCCACTTT
TRBJ2-7	TRBD1	NA	TRBV10-1	CASSDYRQGSAIYEQYF	TGCGCCAGCAGTGATTACCGACAGGGGTCAGCCATTTACGAGCAGTACTTC
TRBJ2-2	NA	NA	TRBV10-3	CAISEGGNTGELFF	TGTGCCATCAGTGAAGGGGGGAACACCGGGGAGCTGTTTTTT
TRBJ1-5	NA	NA	TRBV19	CASSIGGTSNQPQHF	TGTGCCAGTAGTATTGGGGGGACCAGCAATCAGCCCCAGCATTTT
TRBJ1-1	NA	NA	TRBV6-5	CASILGTDRDTEAFF	TGTGCCAGCATTCTAGGGACCGACCGGGACACTGAAGCTTTCTTT
TRBJ2-3	NA	NA	TRBV14	CASSPRLVADTQYF	TGTGCCAGCAGCCCTAGACTAGTCGCAGATACGCAGTATTTT
TRBJ1-1	TRBD1	NA	TRBV5-4	CASRQDRGRGNTEAFF	TGTGCCAGCAGGCAGGACAGGGGGCGCGGAAACACTGAAGCTTTCTTT
TRBJ2-7	NA	NA	TRBV11-2	CASSLGLKVCF	TGTGCCAGCAGCTTGGGTCTTAAAGTATGCTTC
TRBJ2-2	NA	NA	TRBV7-7	CASSPVTGELFF	TGTGCTAGCAGCCCAGTCACCGGGGAGCTGTTTTTT
TRBJ1-4	NA	NA	TRBV4-3	CASSQGAWAGGGEKLFF	TGCGCCAGCAGCCAAGGGGCCTGGGCGGGGGGAGGTGAAAAACTGTTTTTT
TRBJ1-2	TRBD1	few	TRBV2	CASRDLAQGDYGYTF	TGTGCCAGCAGAGACCTCGCACAGGGGGATTATGGCTACACCTTC